This section outlines one TCR beta chain sequence together with its context. No antigen is known for it. Base qualities are not provided; no much larger clone lies one nucleotide away. The source of the sample is a study of CD8 T cells in ankylosing spondylitis listed by TCRdb under 2017. A note on the overall study: The study set out to find disease-linked TCR variants by profiling T cell receptor beta repertoires in ankylosing spondylitis patients and healthy donors. The full study cohort comprised 20 to 25 ankylosing spondylitis patients and 85 to 120 healthy donors. Samples of peripheral blood were taken, and for ankylosing spondylitis patients, synovial fluid was collected as well.

As encoded in the germline V gene, CDR1 is SGHRS while CDR2 is YFSETQ. V is cut by 0 bases and J by 5 bases, and the space between the germline ends is 14 bases. Including cysteine and phenylalanine, the CDR3 has 15 amino acids. Left in the record is the CDR3 DNA by itself, 45 bases read in frame from the first base. Sequenced using an Illumina HiSeq 2500. Quantitative 5'-RACE with molecular barcodes was the method used to prepare the TCR beta libraries. In the original analysis: Disease-linked TCR variants were identified with a new computational method built on a probabilistic model of VDJ rearrangement. TCRdb's own reprocessing of the public reads used fastp at Q25 and MiXCR and kept productive beta chains. Rows matching on CDR3 protein sequence are summarized as one entry with the most common DNA and genes. Here the V and J calls rest on TCRdb's processing, not on the authors' analysis. For this sample there are roughly 300,000 distinct CDR3 sequences; approximately 8% appear just once. The biggest ten clones account for roughly 14% of the sample.

Paper-wide results and their limitations: Some of the motif variants had been reported before in the synovial fluid and blood of reactive arthritis patients, a finding that suggests common disease-initiation mechanisms. A TCR beta motif of seven or eight highly homologous amino acid variants appeared characteristic of blood from ankylosing spondylitis patients. The disease-linked clones were reported as significantly enriched in matched synovial fluid samples from ankylosing spondylitis patients. The disease-linked clones showed a CD8+ phenotype and occurred at relatively low frequencies in peripheral blood.

The chain is made from TRBV5-1 and TRBJ1-2, with no confident D gene call. Sample: blood, either unsorted or a sorted T cell fraction (not recorded which). The source of this sequence is a male donor with ankylosing spondylitis. The CDR3 reads CASSLEGGPDYGYTF. The DNA sequence is as follows: TGCGCCAGCAGCTTGGAGGGAGGGCCAGATTATGGCTACACCTTC.